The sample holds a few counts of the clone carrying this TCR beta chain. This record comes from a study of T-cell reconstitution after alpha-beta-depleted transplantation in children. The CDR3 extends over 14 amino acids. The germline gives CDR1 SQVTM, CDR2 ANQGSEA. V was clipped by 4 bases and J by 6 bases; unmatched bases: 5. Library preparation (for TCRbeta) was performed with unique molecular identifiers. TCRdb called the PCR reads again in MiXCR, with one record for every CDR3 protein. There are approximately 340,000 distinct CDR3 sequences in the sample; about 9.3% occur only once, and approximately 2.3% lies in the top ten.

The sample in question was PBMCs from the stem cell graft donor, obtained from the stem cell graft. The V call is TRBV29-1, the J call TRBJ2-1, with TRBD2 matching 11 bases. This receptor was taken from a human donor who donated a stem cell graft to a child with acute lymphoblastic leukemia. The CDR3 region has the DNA TGCAGCGTTGCCAAGGGACTAGCGGCCAATGAGCAGTTCTTC. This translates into CSVAKGLAANEQFF.